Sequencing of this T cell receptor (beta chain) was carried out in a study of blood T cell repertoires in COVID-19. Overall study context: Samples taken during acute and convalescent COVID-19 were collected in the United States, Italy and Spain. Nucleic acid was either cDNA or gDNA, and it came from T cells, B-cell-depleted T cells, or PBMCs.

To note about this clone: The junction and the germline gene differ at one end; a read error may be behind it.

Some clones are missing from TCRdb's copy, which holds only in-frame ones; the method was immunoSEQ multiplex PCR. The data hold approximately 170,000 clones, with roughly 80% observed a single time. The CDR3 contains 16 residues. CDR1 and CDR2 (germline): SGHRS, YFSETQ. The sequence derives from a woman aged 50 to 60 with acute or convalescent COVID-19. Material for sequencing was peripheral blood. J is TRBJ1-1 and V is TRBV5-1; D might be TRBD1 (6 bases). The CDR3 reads CARSGAGGGQGTEAFF. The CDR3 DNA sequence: TGCGCCCGCAGCGGGGCGGGGGGGGGCCAGGGTACTGAAGCTTTCTTT.